The 30 T cell receptor beta chains in this list originate from one sample, sequenced in a study of technical replicates of blood from a few donors. Here immunoSEQ multiplex PCR was the method, and the copy in TCRdb shows in-frame clones only, minus some. The sample has roughly 59,000 clones; roughly 86% are singletons. Sequenced input: PBMCs. The source is a human donor in good health. Some clones in this sample may be carry-over from other donors' samples.

The chain recombines TRBV5-4 with TRBJ2-7, with D hard to call. V was shortened by 3 bases and J by 5 bases, with 15 bases between the two germline ends. This CDR3 has 14 residues. CDR1 and CDR2 (germline): SGHNT, YYREEE (reference sequence). CDR3 nucleotides: TGTGCCAGCAGCTCCTTGTTGGCCCCACACGAGCAGTACTTC. This encodes CASSSLLAPHEQYF.

The CDR3, as DNA: TGTGCCAGTAGTACCTCCCTTACAGGGTGGTATGGCTACACCTTC. This codes for CASSTSLTGWYGYTF. The chain carries TRBV19 and TRBJ1-2, with D possibly being TRBD1 (6 bases). Trimming took off 4 bases at V and 5 bases at J, with 17 bases between the two ends. This CDR3 is 15 amino acids long. Germline assignment: CDR1 LNHDA and CDR2 SQIVND (reference sequence).

The genes are TRBV4-1 and TRBJ2-7, with a tentative D call TRBD1 (6 bases). Trimming took 1 base from V and 1 from J, leaving 11 bases between them. Germline CDR1 and CDR2: MGHRA and YSYEKL. This CDR3 contains 15 residues. CDR3 coding DNA: TGCGCCAGCAGCCAAGGAGGCAGGGGATCCTACGAGCAGTACTTC. Its translation: CASSQGGRGSYEQYF.

The chain combines TRBV6-6 with TRBJ2-1; 8 bases agree with TRBD2. This CDR3 comprises 15 residues. V lost 6 bases and J lost 7; bases outside the gene matches: 11. From germline, CDR1 is MNHNY and CDR2 SVGAGI (reference sequence). The CDR3 coding sequence is TGTGCCAGCAGCCCTTCTACGGGAGGGCCAAATGAGCAGTTCTTC. This sequence encodes CASSPSTGGPNEQFF.

CDR3 loop: CASSQAGQGTTGELFF. The CDR3 DNA is TGTGCCAGCAGCCAGGCGGGACAGGGGACCACCGGGGAGCTGTTTTTT. V usage is TRBV13 and J usage is TRBJ2-2, with 10 bases aligning to TRBD1. This CDR3 is built from 16 residues. V lost 5 bases and J lost 4; bases outside the gene matches: 7. From germline, CDR1 is PRHDT and CDR2 FYEKMQ (reference sequence).

The chain links TRBV5-1 to TRBJ1-3, with TRBD1 identical over 7 bases. CDR1 SGHRS and CDR2 YFSETQ come from the germline V gene. This CDR3 is built from 17 residues. Losses at the gene ends were 4 bases for V and 2 bases for J; bases not matched to a gene: 12. The CDR3 loop reads CASSGSSSGGPGNTIYF. CDR3 nucleotide sequence: TGCGCCAGCAGCGGGTCCTCATCAGGGGGTCCTGGAAACACCATATATTTT.

V and J are TRBV11-2 and TRBJ1-1; tentatively, D is TRBD1 (6 bases). V was clipped by 6 bases and J by 0 bases, with 17 bases between them. The CDR3 extends over 16 amino acids. Germline V gene sequence: CDR1 SGHAT, CDR2 FQNNGV. The CDR3 bases are TGTGCCAGCAGTCGGAAGGGACAACTCATGAACACTGAAGCTTTCTTT. Protein sequence: CASSRKGQLMNTEAFF. The full variable domain, its missing parts supplied by reference TRBV11-2 and TRBJ1-1, is EAGVAQSPRYKIIEKRQSVAFWCNPISGHATLYWYQQILGQGPKLLIQFQNNGVVDDSQLPKDRFSAERLKGVDSTLKIQPAKLEDSAVYLCASSRKGQLMNTEAFFGQGTRLTVV.

The J gene is TRBJ1-1, the V gene TRBV9; 9 positions match TRBD1. The CDR3 consists of 17 residues. Germline V lookup: CDR1 SGDLS, CDR2 YYNGEE. V lost 4 bases and J lost 0; bases outside the gene matches: 10. Written as DNA, the CDR3 is TGTGCCAGCAGCATGACAGGGGGTGACCGTATGAACACTGAAGCTTTCTTT. Amino acid sequence: CASSMTGGDRMNTEAFF.

This rearrangement joins TRBV4-3 to TRBJ2-3; TRBD2 matches at 9 bases. Germline lookup yields CDR1 LGHNA and CDR2 YSLEER. J gave up 6 bases and V 2 bases, and 15 bases lay outside the gene matches. The CDR3 has 18 amino acids. The CDR3 here is CASSQNRSERGAWDTQYF. CDR3 coding DNA: TGCGCCAGCAGCCAAAATAGGAGCGAGCGGGGGGCATGGGATACGCAGTATTTT.

V usage is TRBV30 and J usage is TRBJ2-3, with 9 bases fitting TRBD2. This CDR3 has 14 amino acids. The V and J ends lost 3 bases and 0 bases, in that order; junction bases with no gene match: 1. The germline gives CDR1 GTSNPN, CDR2 SVGIG (reference sequence). The CDR3 nucleotides are TGTGCCTGGAGAACTAGCGGGAGCACAGATACGCAGTATTTT. It codes for CAWRTSGSTDTQYF.

This clone was picked up one time. Here the CDR3 reads CASSSWPSGIEQYF. DNA for the CDR3: TGTGCCAGCAGTTCGTGGCCTAGCGGGATTGAGCAGTACTTC. V and J are TRBV27 and TRBJ2-7, with 9 positions matching TRBD2. The CDR3 is 14 residues long. V shed 4 bases, J shed 7 bases, and the junction held 8 bases outside the gene matches. The germline V gene encodes CDR1 MNHEY and CDR2 SMNVEV (reference sequence).

CDR3 region: CASSQDPGGTQYF. CDR3 nucleotides: TGCGCCAGCAGCCAAGACCCTGGAGGGACGCAGTATTTT. The genes are TRBV4-1 and TRBJ2-3, with D perhaps TRBD2 (6 bases). The CDR3 covers 13 residues. Germline-derived CDR1 and CDR2 are MGHRA and YSYEKL. The ends were cut back, 0 bases at V and 9 bases at J, with 10 bases in the middle.

This clone was counted a few times. The V call is TRBV6-4, the J call TRBJ2-3, with D perhaps matching TRBD1 (5 bases). Germline loops: CDR1 MRHNA, CDR2 SNTAGT. This CDR3 contains 14 residues. Trimming pared 3 bases from V and 2 bases from J, leaving 9 bases between. The CDR3 protein is CASSDKGSTDTQYF. CDR3 nucleotides: TGTGCCAGCAGTGATAAGGGGTCCACAGATACGCAGTATTTT.

This chain links TRBV9 with TRBJ2-3, with TRBD2 matching 10 bases. The germline gives CDR1 SGDLS, CDR2 YYNGEE. With 4 bases clipped from V and 8 bases from J, the junction kept 13 bases outside the gene matches. This CDR3 has 16 amino acids. CDR3 amino acids: CASSSVVRAGGGTQYF. The DNA for the CDR3 is TGTGCCAGCAGCTCCGTAGTCCGAGCGGGAGGGGGTACGCAGTATTTT.

The V call is TRBV9, the J call TRBJ2-7; 9 positions match TRBD2. The germline CDR1 and CDR2 sequences are SGDLS and YYNGEE. The V and J ends lost 4 bases and 3 bases, in that order; junction bases with no gene match: 8. The length of the CDR3 is 15 residues. Here the CDR3 DNA reads TGTGCCAGCAGCAGGGCGGCTAGCGGGGTCTACGAGCAGTACTTC. It specifies CASSRAASGVYEQYF.

The rearrangement links TRBV9 to TRBJ2-3, with D perhaps matching TRBD2 (7 bases). The V gene's germline CDR1 is SGDLS and CDR2 YYNGEE. CDR3 size: 15 residues. The ends were cut back, 4 bases at V and 2 bases at J, with 14 bases in the middle. This chain's CDR3 is CASSREGGYTDTQYF. CDR3 nucleotide sequence: TGTGCCAGCAGCCGTGAGGGGGGGTACACAGATACGCAGTATTTT. The full variable domain, rest sourced from reference TRBV9 and TRBJ2-3, is DSGVTQTPKHLITATGQRVTLRCSPRSGDLSVYWYQQSLDQGLQFLIQYYNGEERAKGNILERFSAQQFPDLHSELNLSSLELGDSALYFCASSREGGYTDTQYFGPGTRLTVL.

The chain couples TRBV6-5 to TRBJ1-5, with a tentative D call TRBD1 (5 bases). V lost 10 bases, J lost 2 bases, and 15 bases lay in between. Germline V gene data show CDR1 as MNHEY and CDR2 as SVGAGI. CDR3 length: 14 residues. The CDR3 spells CATWGGVGNQPQHF. As DNA, the CDR3 is TGTGCCACCTGGGGGGGGGTGGGCAATCAGCCCCAGCATTTT.

V usage is TRBV9 and J usage is TRBJ2-2; a weak D match, TRBD1 (6 bases). Germline V gene sequence: CDR1 SGDLS, CDR2 YYNGEE. This CDR3 comprises 14 residues. V lost 0 bases, J lost 6 bases, and 9 bases lay in between. CDR3 nucleotide sequence: TGTGCCAGCAGCGTAGCAACAGGGTCCGGGGAGCTGTTTTTT. Translated, it gives CASSVATGSGELFF.

The chain carries TRBV2 and TRBJ2-7, with 9 bases lining up with TRBD1. Germline V gives CDR1 SNHLY, CDR2 FYNNEI. With 7 bases clipped from V and 1 base from J, the junction kept 5 bases outside the gene matches. The CDR3 totals 14 residues. The CDR3 loop reads CASTRTGVSYEQYF. Written as DNA, the CDR3 is TGTGCCAGCACGAGGACAGGGGTGTCCTACGAGCAGTACTTC.

The chain employs TRBV9 and TRBJ1-6; 7 bases are shared with TRBD1. The V gene's germline CDR1 is SGDLS and CDR2 YYNGEE. The V segment lost 5 bases and the J segment 7 bases; nucleotides outside the gene matches: 6. CDR3 length: 14 residues. The DNA of the CDR3 is TGTGCCAGCAGTGGACAGGTTGGGAATTCACCCCTCCACTTT. This sequence encodes CASSGQVGNSPLHF. The full variable domain, its missing parts supplied by reference TRBV9 and TRBJ1-6, is DSGVTQTPKHLITATGQRVTLRCSPRSGDLSVYWYQQSLDQGLQFLIQYYNGEERAKGNILERFSAQQFPDLHSELNLSSLELGDSALYFCASSGQVGNSPLHFGNGTRLTVT.

CDR3 residues: CASIPGQGYGKTQYF. The DNA of the CDR3 is TGTGCCAGCATCCCGGGACAGGGGTATGGAAAGACCCAGTACTTC. J is TRBJ2-5 and V is TRBV2; 10 positions agree with TRBD1. This CDR3 comprises 15 residues. Germline trimming cut 7 bases from V and 6 bases from J; bases unmatched to any gene: 11. Germline-derived CDR1 and CDR2 are SNHLY and FYNNEI.

The chain uses TRBV19 and TRBJ2-7; D is perhaps TRBD2 (5 bases). CDR3 length equals 15 residues. Germline loops: CDR1 LNHDA, CDR2 SQIVND (reference sequence). V dropped 5 bases and J dropped 0 bases, with 14 bases sitting between them. The chain's CDR3 is CASSLLAVSSYEQYF. The CDR3 nucleotides read TGTGCCAGTAGTCTTCTAGCCGTCAGCTCCTACGAGCAGTACTTC.

CDR3 DNA: TGTGCCAGCAGCTTAGAGGGGTGGGGGCCTATAACTACCTACGAGCAGTACTTC. Translation: CASSLEGWGPITTYEQYF. The rearrangement uses TRBV7-2 and TRBJ2-7; tentative D call: TRBD1 (6 bases). The CDR3 extends over 18 amino acids. The V gene lost 1 base and the J gene lost 2 bases, with 21 bases spanning the gap. CDR1 and CDR2 from the germline V gene are SGHTA and FQGNSA.

The chain employs TRBV19 and TRBJ2-1; weak D call: TRBD2 (5 bases). This CDR3 comprises 14 residues. V lost 10 bases, J lost 5 bases, and 18 bases lay in between. Germline V gene sequence: CDR1 LNHDA, CDR2 SQIVND (reference sequence). DNA of the CDR3: TGTGCCACTGGGAGAGCAGTATTCAACAATGAGCAGTTCTTC. As protein: CATGRAVFNNEQFF.

J is TRBJ2-2 and V is TRBV28; 11 positions agree with TRBD1. CDR3 length: 14 amino acids. The germline V gene encodes CDR1 MDHEN and CDR2 SYDVKM. The J segment lost 3 bases and the V segment lost 9 bases, leaving 3 bases of the junction unmatched. CDR3 sequence: CASMGQGDTGELFF. DNA of the CDR3: TGTGCCAGTATGGGACAGGGGGACACCGGGGAGCTGTTTTTT.

The chain combines TRBV2 with TRBJ2-1, with 10 bases that match TRBD2. The trim removed 6 bases at V and 3 bases at J, leaving 5 bases unmatched. CDR3 size: 15 residues. Per germline, CDR1 SNHLY and CDR2 FYNNEI. The CDR3 DNA reads TGTGCCAGCAGCGTTCTAGCGGGGGTCTACAATGAGCAGTTCTTC. The encoded protein is CASSVLAGVYNEQFF.

The V call is TRBV11-2, the J call TRBJ1-2; D gene ambiguous. The CDR3 length is 15 residues. Per the germline V gene, CDR1 is SGHAT and CDR2 is FQNNGV. Trimming pared 8 bases from V and 1 base from J, leaving 17 bases between. The CDR3 protein is CASQNSQSFNYGYTF. The CDR3 region has the DNA TGTGCCAGCCAAAATTCACAGAGTTTTAACTATGGCTACACCTTC.

CDR3 DNA: TGCAGCGCCCTGACAGGGGGTGGCGAGCAGTACTTC. It encodes CSALTGGGEQYF. V and J are TRBV29-1 and TRBJ2-7, with 9 bases lining up with TRBD1. Germline-derived CDR1 and CDR2 are SQVTM and ANQGSEA. The CDR3 is 12 residues long. V dropped 7 bases and J dropped 6; count of bases not matched to a gene: 7.

The rearrangement links TRBV11-3 to TRBJ1-1; 7 nucleotides align to TRBD1. CDR3 size: 13 residues. Germline V gene lookup returns CDR1 SGHNT and CDR2 YENEEA. The ends lost 5 bases at V and 4 bases at J; junction bases unmatched: 4. The CDR3 sequence: CASSVAGGTEAFF. The CDR3 bases are TGTGCCAGCAGCGTAGCAGGGGGCACTGAAGCTTTCTTT.

The chain joins TRBV21-1 to TRBJ2-1; TRBD2 is the table's D call and was not checked against the DNA. TRBV21-1 constitutes a pseudogene. This CDR3 is 17 amino acids long. The CDR3: CASSKAAGTSSYNEQFF. As DNA, the CDR3 is TGTGCCAGCAGCAAAGCGGCGGGAACGAGCTCCTACAATGAGCAGTTCTTC.